This entry lists 17 T cell receptor beta chains sequenced from one sample in a study of graft-versus-host responses after intestinal transplantation. The antigens of these receptors remain unknown. Measured with immunoSEQ multiplex PCR; TCRdb has only the in-frame clones, and not every one. The sample shows over 100,000 clones, 85% to 95% of them seen only once. Sequencing used unstimulated CD8+ T cells sorted from spleen or lymph node cells, obtained before transplant. These receptor sequences come from a human donor who was the organ donor for an intestinal transplant.

This chain uses TRBV6-5 with TRBJ1-5; the match to TRBD1 covers 7 bases. The CDR3 has 14 residues. Looked up from germline, CDR1 is MNHEY and CDR2 is SVGAGI. Trimming removed 2 bases from V and 2 bases from J; junction bases left unmatched: 0. Here the CDR3 reads CASSYTGGNQPQHF. DNA of the CDR3: TGTGCCAGCAGTTACACAGGGGGCAATCAGCCCCAGCATTTT.

V is TRBV11-2 and J is TRBJ2-7; TRBD2 matches 10 bases. V was clipped by 3 bases and J by 7 bases; unmatched bases: 12. CDR1 SGHAT and CDR2 FQNNGV come from the germline V gene. This CDR3 has 16 amino acids. The DNA of the CDR3 is TGTGCCAGCAGCTTCGAACTCGGGACTAGCGTGATAGAGCAGTACTTC. Translated: CASSFELGTSVIEQYF.

V gene TRBV4-1 combines with J gene TRBJ2-3; D assignment may be TRBD1 or TRBD2 (5 bases each). Between the trimmed V and J ends, which lost 1 base and 4 bases, there was a span of 12 bases. The germline gives CDR1 MGHRA, CDR2 YSYEKL. This CDR3 comprises 15 residues. CDR3 residues: CASSQVMQGADTQYF. CDR3 DNA sequence: TGCGCCAGCAGCCAAGTGATGCAGGGAGCAGATACGCAGTATTTT.

V usage is TRBV27 and J usage is TRBJ2-2, with D perhaps matching TRBD2 (6 bases). The CDR3 consists of 14 residues. V gave up 5 bases and J gave up 12 bases, with 19 bases separating them. CDR1 and CDR2 (germline): MNHEY, SMNVEV (reference sequence). CDR3 nucleotide sequence: TGTGCCAGCAGTCCTAGGCCGGGACTGATGAAGCTGTTTTTT. Its translation: CASSPRPGLMKLFF.

This clone has only a few counts. The chain couples TRBV4-2 to TRBJ2-7; no firm D call. V lost 0 bases and J lost 3, with 6 bases in between. This CDR3 is 13 amino acids long. Germline CDR1 and CDR2: LGHNA and YNFKEQ. Here the CDR3 reads CASSQDDGYEQYF. For the CDR3, the DNA is TGTGCCAGCAGCCAAGATGATGGCTACGAGCAGTACTTC.

The chain combines TRBV7-3 with TRBJ2-2; 8 bases agree with TRBD2. The CDR3 loop spans 17 amino acids. Looked up from germline, CDR1 is SGHTA and CDR2 is FQGTGA. The junction had 7 bases not matched to a gene; V was cut back by 0 bases and J by 4 bases. The CDR3 DNA reads TGTGCCAGCAGCTTAACGTTAAGTCTAGCGGGCACCGGGGAGCTGTTTTTT. Amino acids: CASSLTLSLAGTGELFF.

The chain combines TRBV30 with TRBJ1-1, with a tentative D call TRBD1 (6 bases). CDR1 and CDR2 (germline): GTSNPN, SVGIG (reference sequence). The V end was cut by 5 bases, the J end by 1 base, with 11 bases between. CDR3 length equals 13 residues. The DNA of the CDR3 is TGTGCCTGGGGGGAGGGGGAGAACACTGAAGCTTTCTTT. Translating it yields CAWGEGENTEAFF. Full variable domain (outside the CDR3, taken from reference TRBV30 and TRBJ1-1): SQTIHQWPATLVQPVGSPLSLECTVEGTSNPNLYWYRQAAGRGLQLLFYSVGIGQISSEVPQNLSASRPQDRQFILSSKKLLLSDSGFYLCAWGEGENTEAFFGQGTRLTVV.

This chain joins TRBV28 and TRBJ1-2; 7 positions agree with TRBD1. The germline V gene encodes CDR1 MDHEN and CDR2 SYDVKM. V shed 5 bases and J 8 bases; nucleotides not matched to a gene: 8. The CDR3 contains 13 residues. CDR3 loop: CASSPTGERGYTF. DNA for the CDR3: TGTGCCAGCAGTCCAACAGGGGAACGAGGCTACACCTTC.

The chain recombines TRBV27 with TRBJ2-1, with 14 bases matching TRBD2. Germline-derived CDR1 and CDR2 are MNHEY and SMNVEV (reference sequence). The CDR3 length is 16 residues. The V segment lost 3 bases and the J segment 5 bases; nucleotides outside the gene matches: 3. The CDR3 DNA reads as TGTGCCAGCAGTTTCCAGGGACTAGCGGGAGACAATGAGCAGTTCTTC. Its translation is CASSFQGLAGDNEQFF.

V and J are TRBV5-8 and TRBJ2-1, with TRBD2 matching 12 bases. The length of the CDR3 is 16 residues. Germline V CDR1 and CDR2: SGHTS, YDEGEE. The V gene end was trimmed by 0 bases and the J gene end by 8 bases; junction bases not matched to a gene: 6. In DNA, the CDR3 is TGTGCCAGCAGCTTGGAACCGGCTAGCGGGAGGGATGAGCAGTTCTTC. The encoded protein is CASSLEPASGRDEQFF.

This chain links TRBV4-3 with TRBJ2-1; 10 bases fit TRBD2. The germline V gene has CDR1 LGHNA and CDR2 YSLEER. V lost 3 bases and J lost 7; bases outside the gene matches: 9. The CDR3 spans 16 residues. Written as DNA, the CDR3 is TGCGCCAGCAGCCAGCCTACTAGCGGGGCCCCGAATGAGCAGTTCTTC. This gives the protein CASSQPTSGAPNEQFF.

This sequence joins TRBV20-1 and TRBJ2-5; no clear D gene. The CDR3 totals 11 residues. Germline CDR1 DFQATT, CDR2 SNEGSKA (reference sequence). V lost 6 bases, J lost 3 bases, and 8 bases lay in between. CDR3 in amino acids: CSAGSKETQYF. The CDR3 region has the DNA TGCAGTGCCGGAAGCAAAGAGACCCAGTACTTC.

This clone was seen once. The genes are TRBV19 and TRBJ2-5, with D possibly matching TRBD1 (5 bases). The J call could be wrong; TRBJ2-7 is a better fit for the DNA end. The germline gives CDR1 LNHDA, CDR2 SQIVND (reference sequence). This CDR3 is 13 amino acids long. The CDR3 spells CASSYQGSYEQYF. In DNA form, the CDR3 reads TGTGCCAGTAGTTATCAGGGTAGCTACGAGCAGTACTTC.

This clone was counted a single time. The CDR3 coding sequence is TGTGCCAGCAGTGACGCAGGACAGGAATGGGACGAGCAGTACTTC. Its translation: CASSDAGQEWDEQYF. V usage is TRBV6-1 and J usage is TRBJ2-7; TRBD1 matches at 7 bases. The CDR3 spans 15 residues. V shed 3 bases and J 5 bases; nucleotides not matched to a gene: 10. CDR1 and CDR2 (germline): MNHNS, SASEGT.

The chain recombines TRBV19 with TRBJ2-1; no firm D call. This CDR3 region has 14 residues. V lost 6 bases and J lost 2, with 11 bases in between. Germline CDR1 is LNHDA and CDR2 is SQIVND (reference sequence). The CDR3 is CASSLSAPYNEQFF. CDR3 DNA sequence: TGTGCCAGTAGCCTGTCGGCACCCTACAATGAGCAGTTCTTC.

V usage is TRBV7-9 and J usage is TRBJ2-2; TRBD1 matches 9 bases. Trimming took 5 bases from V and 4 from J; bases not matched to a gene: 5. The CDR3 sequence is 15 residues long. Germline CDR1 and CDR2: SEHNR and FQNEAQ (reference sequence). The CDR3 DNA is TGTGCCAGCAGCCGGGACAGGGCCATCACCGGGGAGCTGTTTTTT. Translating it yields CASSRDRAITGELFF.

The V call is TRBV28, the J call TRBJ1-1; maybe TRBD1 (5 bases). In germline, CDR1 is MDHEN, CDR2 SYDVKM. The germline V and J ends were trimmed by 6 bases and 3 bases, with 17 bases remaining between them. The CDR3 contains 15 residues. The CDR3 nucleotides read TGTGCCAGCAGCCTCCCCGTAGCGGGGGACACTGAAGCTTTCTTT. Its translation is CASSLPVAGDTEAFF.